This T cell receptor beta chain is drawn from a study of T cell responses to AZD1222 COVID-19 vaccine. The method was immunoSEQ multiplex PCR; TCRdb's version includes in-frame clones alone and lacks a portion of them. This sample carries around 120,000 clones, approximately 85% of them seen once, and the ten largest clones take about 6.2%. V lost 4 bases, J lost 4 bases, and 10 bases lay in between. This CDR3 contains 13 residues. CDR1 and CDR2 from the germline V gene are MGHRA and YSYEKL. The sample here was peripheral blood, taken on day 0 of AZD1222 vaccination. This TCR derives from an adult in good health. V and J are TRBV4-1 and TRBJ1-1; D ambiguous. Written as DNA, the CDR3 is TGCGCCAGCAGCCCCTCGTCCGCCACTGAAGCTTTCTTT. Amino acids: CASSPSSATEAFF.